The rows below give T cell receptor beta chains drawn from one sample of a study of blood T cells in healthy people across ages. TCRdb re-analysed the 5' RACE reads in MiXCR, keeping a single row per CDR3 protein. The data show more than 650,000 distinct CDR3 sequences, approximately 22% seen once. Sample: blood. The receptors were sampled from an older man in good health. The conserved cysteine and the conserved F or W are not part of the CDR3 here.

TRBJ2-3 TRBV7-2 ASSKGTSSTDTQY
TRBJ2-2 TRBV12-3/TRBV12-4 ASSGTGEVGGELF
TRBJ2-6 TRBV20-1 SARSASGANVLT
TRBJ2-2 TRBV12-3/TRBV12-4 ASSSPIIHTGELF
TRBJ2-6 TRBV9 ASSLQTGASSGANVLT
TRBJ1-6 TRBV6-2/TRBV6-3 ASSYSTSFSPLH
TRBJ2-2 TRBV29-1 SVAKGYGLTGELF
TRBJ1-3 TRBV2 ASSLEGFTGNTIY
TRBJ2-1 TRBV6-2/TRBV6-3 ASSLSSGLAGVLYNEQF
TRBJ1-3 TRBV11-2 ASSLFFGAPYSGNTIY
TRBJ1-2 TRBV3-1 ASSLNYRDSYPRYT
TRBJ2-5 TRBV20-1 SAPEGLYQETQY
TRBJ2-2 TRBV7-2 ASSTRTSGMRNTGELF
TRBJ2-7 TRBV7-9 ASSTTVYEQY
TRBJ2-1 TRBV3-1 ASSSGRINEQF
TRBJ1-2 TRBV6-6 ASSYSGTVYGYT
TRBJ2-1 TRBV6-5 ASTVDRGTNNEQF
TRBJ2-3 TRBV30 AWSLGLSTDTQY
TRBJ2-3 TRBV3-1 ASSQVKTAGGPLRTDTQY
TRBJ2-7 TRBV12-3/TRBV12-4 ASSLRLGGGSYEQY
TRBJ2-3 TRBV12-3/TRBV12-4 ASKGSTDTQY
TRBJ2-5 TRBV18 ASSRQQNQETQY
TRBJ1-2 TRBV10-1 ASSDNGGYT
TRBJ2-2 TRBV7-2 ASSLQGWAGELF
TRBJ1-6 TRBV11-2 ASRRTGTGFRSPLH
TRBJ2-2 TRBV7-2 ASSPPHTGELF
TRBJ2-7 TRBV29-1 SVGAGTGYEQY
TRBJ2-1 TRBV6-4 ASRRWGFDNEQF
TRBJ2-3 TRBV7-2 ASSLPLHSDTQY
TRBJ2-1 TRBV10-3 AISEPEWGGRNEQF
TRBJ2-5 TRBV4-1 ASSQDPQANKEAQY
TRBJ1-2 TRBV7-2 ASSLPSSYGYT
TRBJ2-2 TRBV10-3 AISPGTPNPGELF
TRBJ2-3 TRBV10-3 AISHTSAEQDTQY
TRBJ2-5 TRBV12-3/TRBV12-4 ASSWRDRGLL
TRBJ2-1 TRBV2 ASNLLAGAPNEQF
TRBJ1-3 TRBV9 ASSVTGAGNTIY
TRBJ2-3 TRBV29-1 SGVRGGADTQY
TRBJ1-6 TRBV3-1 ASSRNSGGWNSPLH
TRBJ1-2 TRBV3-1 ASSQAQGGGYT
TRBJ1-1 TRBV5-1 ASKWGDGTEAF
TRBJ1-2 TRBV19 ASSSGQGVELYGYT
TRBJ1-4 TRBV6-5 ASSLRQSNEKLF